This T cell receptor (beta chain) was found in a study of blood T cells in healthy people across ages. Study results and limitations: Strong correlation existed between TCR beta diversity and naive T cell percentage. There was no known CMV status for donors, so expanded clonotype changes were possibly confounded.

The CDR3 covers 16 residues. The trim removed 4 bases at V and 5 bases at J, leaving 11 bases unmatched. In germline, CDR1 is SGHRS, CDR2 YFSETQ. Primers used in a second PCR of about 7 to 12 cycles were a sample-barcoded 5' primer and a J-beta primer mix. Via MiXCR, TCRdb re-called the 5' RACE reads, giving one row per CDR3 protein. This table has around 600,000 distinct CDR3 sequences, 40% to 55% appearing once. A word on this clonotype: The antigen remains undetermined.

This chain links TRBV5-1 with TRBJ2-2; 7 bases are shared with TRBD2. The sequenced sample consisted of blood. This clonotype was sampled from a man older than 75 in good health. The CDR3 DNA reads TGCGCCAGCAGCGCGGGTTCGACGGGAGGTACCGGGGAGCTGTTTTTT. Translation gives CASSAGSTGGTGELFF.